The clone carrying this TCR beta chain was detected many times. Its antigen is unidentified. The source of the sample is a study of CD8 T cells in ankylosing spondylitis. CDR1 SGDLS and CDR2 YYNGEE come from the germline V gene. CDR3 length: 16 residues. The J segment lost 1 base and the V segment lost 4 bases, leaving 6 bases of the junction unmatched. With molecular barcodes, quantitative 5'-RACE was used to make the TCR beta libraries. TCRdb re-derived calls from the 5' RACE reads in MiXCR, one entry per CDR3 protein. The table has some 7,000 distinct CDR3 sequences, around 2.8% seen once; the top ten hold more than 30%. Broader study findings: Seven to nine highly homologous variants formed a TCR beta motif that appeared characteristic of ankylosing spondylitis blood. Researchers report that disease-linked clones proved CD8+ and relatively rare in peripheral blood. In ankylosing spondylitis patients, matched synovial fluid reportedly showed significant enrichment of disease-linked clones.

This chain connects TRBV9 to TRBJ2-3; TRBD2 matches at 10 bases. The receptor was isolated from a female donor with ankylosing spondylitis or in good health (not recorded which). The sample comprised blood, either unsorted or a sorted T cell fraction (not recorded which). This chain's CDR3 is CASSQSGGAGTDTQYF. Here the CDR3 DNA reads TGTGCCAGCAGCCAGAGCGGGGGGGCCGGCACAGATACGCAGTATTTT. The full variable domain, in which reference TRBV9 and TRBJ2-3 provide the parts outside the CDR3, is DSGVTQTPKHLITATGQRVTLRCSPRSGDLSVYWYQQSLDQGLQFLIQYYNGEERAKGNILERFSAQQFPDLHSELNLSSLELGDSALYFCASSQSGGAGTDTQYFGPGTRLTVL.